This entry concerns a single T cell receptor (beta chain). Its antigen is as yet unknown. The V gene's germline CDR1 is LGHNA and CDR2 YSLEER. This CDR3 has 15 amino acids. The V segment lost 3 bases and the J segment 4 bases; nucleotides outside the gene matches: 7. These data belong to a study of response to subunit inactivated influenza vaccine. Each CDR3 protein is one row after TCRdb ran MiXCR on the RT-PCR reads. The sample contains 630,000 or so distinct CDR3 sequences, roughly 14% of which appear only once. Study results and caveats: The authors suggested that few new T cells are recruited per seasonal influenza vaccination.

This chain connects TRBV4-3 to TRBJ2-7; 9 bases match TRBD2. The TCR was taken from a man in his fifties who received an inactivated influenza vaccine. Source: PBMCs from blood, taken 11 to 12 days after vaccination. CDR3 sequence: CASSQSPGLAYEQYF. CDR3 bases: TGCGCCAGCAGCCAGTCCCCGGGACTAGCTTACGAGCAGTACTTC.